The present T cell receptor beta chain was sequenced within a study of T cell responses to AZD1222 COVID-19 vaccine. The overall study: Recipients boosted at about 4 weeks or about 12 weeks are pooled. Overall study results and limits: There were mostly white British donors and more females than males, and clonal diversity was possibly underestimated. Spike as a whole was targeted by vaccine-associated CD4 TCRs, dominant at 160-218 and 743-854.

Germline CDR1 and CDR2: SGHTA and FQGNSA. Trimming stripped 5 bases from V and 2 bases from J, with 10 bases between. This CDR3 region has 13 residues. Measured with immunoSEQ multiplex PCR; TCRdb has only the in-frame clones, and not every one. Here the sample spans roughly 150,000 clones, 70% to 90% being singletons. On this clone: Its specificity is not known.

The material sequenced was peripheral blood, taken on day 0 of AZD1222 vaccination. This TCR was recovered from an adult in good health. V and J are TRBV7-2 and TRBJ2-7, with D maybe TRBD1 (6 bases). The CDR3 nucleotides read TGTGCCAGCAGCAGACCAGGGGCCTACGAGCAGTACTTC. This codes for CASSRPGAYEQYF.